These 16 T cell receptor beta chains were sequenced from one sample in a study of a mutant IDH1 vaccine in newly diagnosed glioma. Sequenced by immunoSEQ multiplex PCR; TCRdb stores in-frame clones only, minus some. The sample shows some 22,000 clones, around 80% of them seen only once. These receptors' targets are unknown. Noted time point: week 11, during vaccination. The investigators gave 300 ug of mutant IDH1 20-mer peptide in each vaccine dose, together with topical imiquimod. The starting material was PBMCs, obtained from a glioma patient whose treatment included an IDH1 peptide vaccine. The origin of the receptors is a middle-aged man with glioma.

The rearrangement links TRBV6-5 to TRBJ2-7, with 8 bases that match TRBD2. V was pared by 5 bases and J by 4 bases, with 10 bases of the junction left unmatched. In germline, CDR1 is MNHEY, CDR2 SVGAGI. The CDR3 is made up of 15 amino acids. As DNA, the CDR3 is TGTGCCAGCAGTCCACTAGCGGAGCTCTCTTACGAGCAGTACGTC. Protein: CASSPLAELSYEQYV.

The V gene is TRBV29-1, the J gene TRBJ1-1; D is perhaps TRBD1 (6 bases). This CDR3 has 14 residues. Germline CDR1 reads SQVTM; CDR2 reads ANQGSEA. V lost 2 bases and J lost 4, with 14 bases in between. The CDR3 DNA is TGCAGCGTTGAAAATACAGGGTTGGGCACTGAAGCTTTCTTT. This sequence encodes CSVENTGLGTEAFF.

V and J are TRBV11-3 and TRBJ1-1; D is undetermined. The germline V gene encodes CDR1 SGHNT and CDR2 YENEEA. Trimming removed 5 bases at V and 0 bases at J, with 10 bases between. The CDR3 covers 14 residues. The CDR3 protein is CASSPLALNTEAFF. CDR3 nucleotide sequence: TGTGCCAGCAGCCCCCTGGCCCTGAACACTGAAGCTTTCTTT.

V and J are TRBV7-2 and TRBJ2-3; 9 bases align to TRBD2. Trimming cost V 5 bases and J 6 bases; bases outside gene matches: 6. The CDR3 has 14 residues. CDR1 is SGHTA, CDR2 FQGNSA, per germline. CDR3 loop: CASSRSGRWDTQYF. The CDR3 DNA reads TGTGCCAGCAGCCGGAGCGGGAGGTGGGATACGCAGTATTTT.

The chain recombines TRBV7-7 with TRBJ2-1, with 10 bases identical to TRBD2. Germline lookup yields CDR1 SSHAT and CDR2 FNYEAQ (reference sequence). Unmatched junction bases numbered 10, after V lost 1 base and J lost 10 bases. The CDR3 extends over 16 amino acids. The CDR3 bases are TGTGCCAGCAGCTTAGAACCGAGCGGGGGGGAAATGGAGCAGTTCTTC. It yields the protein CASSLEPSGGEMEQFF.

This chain uses TRBV15 with TRBJ2-3; a possible D gene is TRBD2 (5 bases). CDR1 is LNHNV, CDR2 YYDKDF, per germline (reference sequence). The CDR3 is 15 residues long. Trimming shortened V by 3 bases and J by 0 bases, and 10 bases separated the two germline ends. This CDR3 is CATSRRLPSTDTQYF. The CDR3 DNA reads TGTGCCACCAGCAGGAGACTACCTAGCACAGATACGCAGTATTTT.

The genes are TRBV5-5 and TRBJ2-1; 7 bases fit TRBD2. V trimming: 1 base; J trimming: 0 bases; junction bases outside the gene matches: 4. CDR1 and CDR2 (germline): SGHKS, YYEKEE (reference sequence). The CDR3 is made up of 16 amino acids. The CDR3 loop is CASSLHASGSYNEQFF. CDR3 DNA: TGTGCCAGCAGCTTGCATGCTAGCGGCTCCTACAATGAGCAGTTCTTC.

This sequence joins TRBV5-1 and TRBJ2-1; the match to TRBD2 covers 10 bases. This CDR3 is built from 15 residues. Trimming took 3 bases from V and 4 from J; bases not matched to a gene: 4. CDR1 is SGHRS and CDR2 is YFSETQ in the germline V gene. The CDR3 bases are TGCGCCAGCAGCTCGGAGCGGGGGGGTTACAATGAGCAGTTCTTC. Residues: CASSSERGGYNEQFF.

The genes are TRBV2 and TRBJ1-2; tentatively, D is TRBD1 (5 bases). Per germline, CDR1 SNHLY and CDR2 FYNNEI. The CDR3 loop spans 14 amino acids. Deletions cut 2 bases from V and 7 bases from J, with 14 bases between. The CDR3: CASSESSGYFGYTF. Written as DNA, the CDR3 is TGTGCCAGCAGTGAATCTTCAGGGTACTTTGGCTACACCTTC.

The chain has TRBV5-1 and TRBJ1-1, with 12 bases lining up with TRBD1. Trimming removed 0 bases from V and 11 bases from J; junction bases left unmatched: 11. Germline loops: CDR1 SGHRS, CDR2 YFSETQ. This CDR3 spans 16 amino acids. The CDR3 DNA is TGCGCCAGCAGCTTGGCCGGGACAGGGGGCTTCGGCGGTGCTTTCTTT. This codes for CASSLAGTGGFGGAFF.

A single count supports this clone. The rearrangement uses TRBV7-9 and TRBJ2-1, with 13 positions matching TRBD2. Germline loops: CDR1 SEHNR, CDR2 FQNEAQ (reference sequence). The CDR3 totals 18 residues. V dropped 2 bases and J dropped 0; count of bases not matched to a gene: 4. The CDR3 DNA reads as TGTGCCAGCAGCTTACGGACTAGCGGGAGACCCTCCTACAATGAGCAGTTCTTC. Its protein product is CASSLRTSGRPSYNEQFF.

The CDR3 DNA follows: TGTGCCAGCAGCTCCTCTGGCGGGACCTTGCTGGAGACCCAGTACTTC. Its protein is CASSSSGGTLLETQYF. This rearrangement joins TRBV11-3 to TRBJ2-5; D might be TRBD2 (6 bases). Trimming cost V 4 bases and J 5 bases, with 20 bases left between them. The CDR3 is made up of 16 amino acids. The germline V gene encodes CDR1 SGHNT and CDR2 YENEEA.

The V and J genes are TRBV7-9 and TRBJ2-5; D tentatively fits TRBD1 or TRBD2 (5 bases each). V lost 4 bases and J lost 1, with 16 bases in between. Germline V gene sequence: CDR1 SEHNR, CDR2 FQNEAQ (reference sequence). The CDR3 has 16 residues. This CDR3 is CASSSKWDHLQETQYF. For the CDR3, the DNA is TGTGCCAGCAGCTCCAAATGGGACCACCTCCAAGAGACCCAGTACTTC.

The V and J genes are TRBV6-1 and TRBJ1-1; TRBD1 matches 7 bases. Trimming at V came to 7 bases and at J to 6 bases, leaving 8 bases not matched to a gene. The CDR3 is made up of 13 amino acids. Germline assignment: CDR1 MNHNS and CDR2 SASEGT. DNA for the CDR3: TGTGCCAGCACAATAAGAGGGGGCCCTGAAGCTTTCTTT. It specifies CASTIRGGPEAFF.

By sample fraction, this clone is medium-sized. The J gene is TRBJ2-3, the V gene TRBV9; D is ambiguous. Trimming removed 2 bases from V and 3 bases from J, with 16 bases in between. CDR1 is SGDLS and CDR2 is YYNGEE in the germline V gene. The CDR3 spans 16 residues. The CDR3 loop reads CASSVGHRMGTDTQYF. The CDR3 nucleotides are TGTGCCAGCAGCGTTGGTCACCGCATGGGAACAGATACGCAGTATTTT.

The rearrangement uses TRBV6-5 and TRBJ2-7; D is possibly TRBD2 (6 bases). Germline V gene lookup returns CDR1 MNHEY and CDR2 SVGAGI. With 5 bases removed from V and 2 bases from J, the gap between germline ends came to 10 bases. The length of the CDR3 is 13 residues. The chain's CDR3 is CASSGGTTYEQYF. CDR3 nucleotide sequence: TGTGCCAGCAGTGGCGGGACCACCTACGAGCAGTACTTC.